The T cell receptor beta chain under discussion was sequenced for a study of T cell responses to AZD1222 COVID-19 vaccine. Pooling was applied to second doses at about 4 or about 12 weeks. In regard to this clone: What it binds is not known.

Trimming took 4 bases from V and 2 from J, leaving 12 bases between them. CDR1 and CDR2 (germline): SGHTS, YDEGEE. This CDR3 comprises 14 residues. Study findings and constraints: Two AZD1222 administrations were followed by greater Spike-specific TCR breadth and depth. Baseline seropositives among AZD1222 recipients totaled only five to seven.

Repertoires were generated with immunoSEQ multiplex PCR, while TCRdb's copy carries only in-frame clones and drops some. The sample has approximately 140,000 clones; more than 90% are singletons. The material sequenced was peripheral blood, taken 28 days after the second AZD1222 dose. The sequence was collected from an adult who received the AZD1222 COVID-19 vaccine. The chain joins TRBV5-8 to TRBJ1-2; weak D call: TRBD1 (5 bases). The CDR3 DNA is TGTGCCAGCAGCCGTCCCGGGGGAAACTATGGCTACACCTTC. Translating it yields CASSRPGGNYGYTF.